The 2 T cell receptor beta chains listed next were all sequenced from one sample in a study of cytomegalovirus exposure and HLA in healthy donors. Use of 60 Vbeta and 13 Jbeta primers characterized the PCR. Repertoires were generated with immunoSEQ multiplex PCR, while TCRdb's copy carries only in-frame clones and drops some. The table has roughly 180,000 clones, roughly 83% seen once. The sample was PBMCs. Every receptor here comes from a boy aged 2 to 10 in good health and CMV-seronegative.

The chain couples TRBV30 to TRBJ2-1; 7 nucleotides line up with TRBD2. CDR1 is GTSNPN, CDR2 SVGIG, per germline (reference sequence). The junction had 13 bases not matched to a gene; V was cut back by 4 bases and J by 7 bases. The CDR3 spans 15 residues. This CDR3 is CAWKGSSGVINEQFF. DNA of the CDR3: TGTGCCTGGAAGGGTTCGAGCGGGGTAATAAATGAGCAGTTCTTC. Using reference TRBV30 and TRBJ2-1 for the parts outside the CDR3, the full variable domain is SQTIHQWPATLVQPVGSPLSLECTVEGTSNPNLYWYRQAAGRGLQLLFYSVGIGQISSEVPQNLSASRPQDRQFILSSKKLLLSDSGFYLCAWKGSSGVINEQFFGPGTRLTVL.

As concerns this clone: This sample includes further DNA sequences coding for the same CDR3. This chain uses TRBV6-7 with TRBJ2-3; 11 positions match TRBD1. TRBV6-7 is reported as an ORF; its role is uncertain. CDR3 size: 16 residues. Unmatched junction bases numbered 9, after V lost 5 bases and J lost 5 bases. The CDR3 DNA follows: TGTGCCAGCAGTGGACCGGGACAGGGGGAAGGAGATACGCAGTATTTT. Its protein is CASSGPGQGEGDTQYF.